One and the same sample provided the 11 T cell receptor beta chains below, sequenced in a study of cytomegalovirus exposure and HLA in healthy donors. Primers included in the PCR were 60 Vbeta and 13 Jbeta primers. Produced via immunoSEQ multiplex PCR; TCRdb's table is partial and in-frame only. The sample lists more than 85,000 clones, approximately 9% seen once, with around 4.9% in the top ten. The sequenced sample was PBMCs. These receptors were collected from a man in his forties or fifties in good health and CMV-seropositive.

The rearrangement joins TRBV25-1 to TRBJ1-2; D may be TRBD1 (5 bases). The CDR3 loop spans 11 amino acids. V dropped 10 bases and J dropped 2 bases, with 8 bases sitting between them. CDR1 is MGHDK and CDR2 is SYGVNS in the germline V gene. The DNA of the CDR3 is TGTGCCACCCAGGGCAACTATGGCTACACCTTC. Protein: CATQGNYGYTF.

This chain uses TRBV30 with TRBJ1-2; TRBD1 might be the D (6 bases). Trimming stripped 1 base from V and 4 bases from J, with 7 bases between. CDR1 and CDR2 (germline): GTSNPN, SVGIG (reference sequence). This CDR3 has 12 residues. CDR3 in amino acids: CAWSDRVYGYTF. CDR3 coding DNA: TGTGCCTGGAGTGACAGGGTCTATGGCTACACCTTC.

The V gene is TRBV30, the J gene TRBJ2-7; maybe TRBD2 (6 bases). The CDR3 is 13 residues long. V was cut by 4 bases and J by 3 bases, with 13 bases left in between. Germline CDR1 reads GTSNPN; CDR2 reads SVGIG (reference sequence). CDR3 region: CAWKRQGGYEQYF. DNA of the CDR3: TGTGCCTGGAAAAGGCAGGGAGGCTACGAGCAGTACTTC.

This clone was seen only a few times. The chain links TRBV14 to TRBJ2-7; 7 nucleotides agree with TRBD1. Germline V CDR1 and CDR2: SGHDN, FVKESK. The V gene end was trimmed by 4 bases and the J gene end by 0 bases; junction bases not matched to a gene: 6. The CDR3 loop spans 15 amino acids. CDR3 sequence: CASSPRQGFSYEQYF. Written as DNA, the CDR3 is TGTGCCAGCAGCCCGCGACAGGGTTTCTCCTACGAGCAGTACTTC.

The rearrangement links TRBV29-1 to TRBJ1-2; 7 bases are shared with TRBD1. The CDR3 has 12 residues. Trimming at V came to 6 bases and at J to 7 bases, leaving 8 bases not matched to a gene. The germline V gene has CDR1 SQVTM and CDR2 ANQGSEA. The CDR3 protein is CSVRQGERGYTF. As DNA, the CDR3 is TGCAGCGTAAGACAGGGAGAGCGTGGCTACACCTTC.

This clone was found a few times. The chain combines TRBV15 with TRBJ1-5, with D possibly being TRBD1 (5 bases). The germline V and J ends were trimmed by 1 base and 0 bases, with 7 bases remaining between them. CDR1 LNHNV and CDR2 YYDKDF come from the germline V gene (reference sequence). The CDR3 runs to 15 residues. In DNA, the CDR3 is TGTGCCACCAGCAGAGGGGGGGATAGCAATCAGCCCCAGCATTTT. Amino acids: CATSRGGDSNQPQHF.

This clone was recorded a few times. The rearrangement joins TRBV19 to TRBJ2-1; D is unclear. V lost 6 bases to trimming and J lost 0 bases, with 9 bases between them. This CDR3 is built from 14 residues. From germline, CDR1 is LNHDA and CDR2 SQIVND (reference sequence). CDR3 residues: CASRETSSYNEQFF. In DNA, the CDR3 is TGTGCCAGTAGGGAGACGAGCTCCTACAATGAGCAGTTCTTC.

V and J are TRBV10-2 and TRBJ2-7; 13 bases are shared with TRBD2. Trimming removed 8 bases from V and 9 bases from J; junction bases left unmatched: 13. This CDR3 has 15 residues. Germline V CDR1 and CDR2: WSHSY, SAAADI. DNA for the CDR3: TGCGCCAGCTTCTCAGGGACTAGCGGGACCCCAAGGCAGTACTTC. The encoded protein is CASFSGTSGTPRQYF.

Here the CDR3 reads CASSYPDRVSNQPQHF. The CDR3, as DNA: TGTGCCAGCAGTTACCCGGACAGGGTCAGCAATCAGCCCCAGCATTTT. The chain combines TRBV6-6 with TRBJ1-5; 8 nucleotides line up with TRBD1. CDR3 length: 16 residues. Germline V gene sequence: CDR1 MNHNY, CDR2 SVGAGI (reference sequence). V shed 2 bases, J shed 1 base, and the junction held 4 bases outside the gene matches.

A few counts support this clone. The V call is TRBV4-1, the J call TRBJ1-4; the D gene is possibly TRBD1 (5 bases). Germline V gene data show CDR1 as MGHRA and CDR2 as YSYEKL. CDR3 size: 16 residues. V lost 0 bases to trimming and J lost 8 bases, with 16 bases between them. The CDR3 region has the DNA TGCGCCAGCAGCCAAGATTCCTCGGGGGGTGCGGAAAAACTGTTTTTT. Amino acids: CASSQDSSGGAEKLFF.

Only a few counts were recorded for this clone. This chain connects TRBV28 to TRBJ2-2; D is perhaps TRBD2 (6 bases). Trimming removed 4 bases from V and 3 bases from J, with 9 bases in between. Looked up from germline, CDR1 is MDHEN and CDR2 is SYDVKM. The CDR3 extends over 14 amino acids. The CDR3 loop is CASSSPGDTGELFF. The CDR3 DNA follows: TGTGCCAGCAGTTCCCCGGGAGACACCGGGGAGCTGTTTTTT. Complete variable domain (other parts from reference TRBV28 and TRBJ2-2): DVKVTQSSRYLVKRTGEKVFLECVQDMDHENMFWYRQDPGLGLRLIYFSYDVKMKEKGDIPEGYSVSREKKERFSLILESASTNQTSMYLCASSSPGDTGELFFGEGSRLTVL.